Detailed here is one T cell receptor beta chain. Antigen: not known. The sample comes from a study of T cell repertoires in cytomegalovirus infection. Across the study: Indicated by public TCR beta signatures were CMV infection and matching HLA type. Whole-study results and caveats: HLA-C-restricted TCR beta clonotypes specific for CMV led the ex vivo response.

TCRdb re-derived calls from the reads in MiXCR, one entry per CDR3 protein. The data contain over 200,000 distinct CDR3 sequences, roughly 13% of them singletons. The TCR comes from a human donor in good health (CMV status not recorded). Some clones in this sample may be carry-over from other donors' samples. Source material: PBMCs.

CDR3 sequence: CASSYSATTDTQYF. The CDR3 nucleotides read TGTGCCAGCAGTTACTCGGCCACCACAGATACGCAGTATTTT. The V gene is TRBV6-5, the J gene TRBJ2-3; D is unresolved. Germline CDR1 MNHEY, CDR2 SVGAGI. V lost 0 bases to trimming and J lost 2 bases, with 6 bases between them. The CDR3 is made up of 14 amino acids.